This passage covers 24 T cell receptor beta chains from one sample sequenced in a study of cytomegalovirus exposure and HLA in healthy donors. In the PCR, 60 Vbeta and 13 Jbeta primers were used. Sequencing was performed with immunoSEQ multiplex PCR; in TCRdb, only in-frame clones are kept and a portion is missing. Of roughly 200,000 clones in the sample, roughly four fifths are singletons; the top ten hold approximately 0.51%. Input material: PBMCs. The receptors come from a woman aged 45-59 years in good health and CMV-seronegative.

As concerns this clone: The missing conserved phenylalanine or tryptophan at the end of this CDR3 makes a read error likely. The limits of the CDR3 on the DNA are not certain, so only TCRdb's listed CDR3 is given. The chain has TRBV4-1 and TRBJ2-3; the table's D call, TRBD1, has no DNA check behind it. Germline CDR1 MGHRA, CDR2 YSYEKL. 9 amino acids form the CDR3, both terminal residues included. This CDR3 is CARTSPPQN.

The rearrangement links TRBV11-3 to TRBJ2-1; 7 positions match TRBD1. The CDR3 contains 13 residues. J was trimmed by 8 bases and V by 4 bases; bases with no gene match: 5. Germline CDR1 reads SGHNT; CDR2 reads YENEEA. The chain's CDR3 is CASSSFQGDEQFF. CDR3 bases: TGTGCCAGCAGCTCATTCCAGGGGGATGAGCAGTTCTTC. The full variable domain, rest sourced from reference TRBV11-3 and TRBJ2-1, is EAGVVQSPRYKIIEKKQPVAFWCNPISGHNTLYWYLQNLGQGPELLIRYENEEAVDDSQLPKDRFSAERLKGVDSTLKIQPAELGDSAVYLCASSSFQGDEQFFGPGTRLTVL.

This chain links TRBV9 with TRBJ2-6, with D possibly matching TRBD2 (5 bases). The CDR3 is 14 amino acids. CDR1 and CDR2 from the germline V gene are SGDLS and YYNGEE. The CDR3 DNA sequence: TGTGGCCGACGTCGGGGTTCTGGGGCCAACGTCCTGACTTTC. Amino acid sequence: CGRRRGSGANVLTF.

In nucleotides, the CDR3 is TGCGCCAGCAGCCAGCAGGTGGGCAACTCTGGAAACACCATATATTTT. Protein product: CASSQQVGNSGNTIYF. The J gene is TRBJ1-3, the V gene TRBV4-3; no clear D. The CDR3 is 16 residues long. From germline, CDR1 is LGHNA and CDR2 YSLEER. V was clipped by 3 bases and J by 0 bases, with 12 bases between them.

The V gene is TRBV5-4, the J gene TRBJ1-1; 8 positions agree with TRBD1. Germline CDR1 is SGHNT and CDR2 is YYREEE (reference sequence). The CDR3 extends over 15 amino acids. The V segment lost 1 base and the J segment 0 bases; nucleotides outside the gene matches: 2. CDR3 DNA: TGTGCCAGCAGCTTGACAGGGGGGTTGAACACTGAAGCTTTCTTT. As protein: CASSLTGGLNTEAFF.

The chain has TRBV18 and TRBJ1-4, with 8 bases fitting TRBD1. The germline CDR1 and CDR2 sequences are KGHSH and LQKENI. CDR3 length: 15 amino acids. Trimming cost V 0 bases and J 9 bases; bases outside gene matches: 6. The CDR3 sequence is CASSPPTGEAKKLFF. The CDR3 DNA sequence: TGTGCCAGCTCACCACCGACAGGGGAGGCGAAAAAACTGTTTTTT.

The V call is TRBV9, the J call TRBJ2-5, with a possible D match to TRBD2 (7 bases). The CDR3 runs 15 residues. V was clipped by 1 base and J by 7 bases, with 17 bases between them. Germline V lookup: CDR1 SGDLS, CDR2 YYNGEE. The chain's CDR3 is CASSVSGGGRATQYF. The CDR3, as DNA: TGTGCCAGCAGCGTATCTGGCGGGGGCCGGGCGACCCAGTACTTC. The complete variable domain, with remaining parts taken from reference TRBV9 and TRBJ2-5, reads DSGVTQTPKHLITATGQRVTLRCSPRSGDLSVYWYQQSLDQGLQFLIQYYNGEERAKGNILERFSAQQFPDLHSELNLSSLELGDSALYFCASSVSGGGRATQYFGPGTRLLVL.

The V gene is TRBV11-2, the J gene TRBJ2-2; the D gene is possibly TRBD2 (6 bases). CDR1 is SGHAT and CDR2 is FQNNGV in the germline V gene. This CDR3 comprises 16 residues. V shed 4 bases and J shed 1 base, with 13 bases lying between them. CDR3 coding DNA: TGTGCCAGCAGCTACCCGGGAGCCATGAACACCGGGGAGCTGTTTTTT. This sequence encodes CASSYPGAMNTGELFF. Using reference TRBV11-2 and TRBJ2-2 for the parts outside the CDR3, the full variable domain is EAGVAQSPRYKIIEKRQSVAFWCNPISGHATLYWYQQILGQGPKLLIQFQNNGVVDDSQLPKDRFSAERLKGVDSTLKIQPAKLEDSAVYLCASSYPGAMNTGELFFGEGSRLTVL.

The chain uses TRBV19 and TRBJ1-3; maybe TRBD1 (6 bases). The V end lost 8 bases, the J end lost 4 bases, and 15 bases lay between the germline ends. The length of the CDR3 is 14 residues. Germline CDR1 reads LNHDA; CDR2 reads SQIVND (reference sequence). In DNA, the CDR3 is TGTGCCAGTTGGGACATTCTAAGAGGAAACACCATATATTTT. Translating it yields CASWDILRGNTIYF.

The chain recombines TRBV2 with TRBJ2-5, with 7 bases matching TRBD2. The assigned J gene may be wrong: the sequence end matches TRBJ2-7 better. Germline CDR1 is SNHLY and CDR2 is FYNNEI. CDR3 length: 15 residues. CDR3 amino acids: CASSESGRANSEQYF. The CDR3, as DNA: TGTGCCAGCAGTGAATCGGGGAGGGCCAACAGCGAGCAGTACTTC.

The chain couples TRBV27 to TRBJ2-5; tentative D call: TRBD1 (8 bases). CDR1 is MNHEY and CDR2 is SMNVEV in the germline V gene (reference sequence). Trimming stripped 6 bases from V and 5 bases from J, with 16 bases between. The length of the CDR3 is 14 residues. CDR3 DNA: TGTGCCAGCAGCCGCGGACAGGGAGGGGAGACCCAGTACTTC. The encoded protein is CASSRGQGGETQYF.

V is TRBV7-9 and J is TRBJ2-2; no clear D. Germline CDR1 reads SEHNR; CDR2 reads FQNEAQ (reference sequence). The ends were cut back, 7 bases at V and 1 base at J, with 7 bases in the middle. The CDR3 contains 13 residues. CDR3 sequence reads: CASTRVNTGELFF. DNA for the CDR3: TGTGCCAGCACCCGCGTGAACACCGGGGAGCTGTTTTTT.

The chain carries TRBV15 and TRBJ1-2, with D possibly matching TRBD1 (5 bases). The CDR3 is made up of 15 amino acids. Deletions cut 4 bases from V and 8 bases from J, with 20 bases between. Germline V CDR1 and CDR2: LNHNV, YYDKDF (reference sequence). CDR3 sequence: CATSKRTQSGGGYTF. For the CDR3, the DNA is TGTGCCACCAGCAAAAGGACACAATCGGGAGGCGGCTACACCTTC.

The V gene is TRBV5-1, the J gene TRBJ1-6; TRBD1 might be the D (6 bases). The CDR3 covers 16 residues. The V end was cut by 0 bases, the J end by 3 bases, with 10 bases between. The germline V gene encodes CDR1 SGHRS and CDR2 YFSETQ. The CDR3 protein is CASSLAGQNYNSPLHF. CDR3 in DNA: TGCGCCAGCAGCTTGGCCGGACAGAACTATAATTCACCCCTCCACTTT.

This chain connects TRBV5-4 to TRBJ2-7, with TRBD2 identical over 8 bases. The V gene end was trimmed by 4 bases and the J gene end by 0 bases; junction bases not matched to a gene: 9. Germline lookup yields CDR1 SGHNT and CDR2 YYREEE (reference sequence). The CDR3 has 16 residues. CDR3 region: CASSPLAGGLSYEQYF. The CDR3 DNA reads TGTGCCAGCAGCCCCCTCGCGGGGGGCCTCTCCTACGAGCAGTACTTC.

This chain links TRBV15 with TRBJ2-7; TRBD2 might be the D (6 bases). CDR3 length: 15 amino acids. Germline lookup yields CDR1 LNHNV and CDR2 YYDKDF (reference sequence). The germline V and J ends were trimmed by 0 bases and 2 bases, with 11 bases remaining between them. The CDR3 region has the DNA TGTGCCACCAGCAGAGATCGGGACTCCGCCTACGAGCAGTACTTC. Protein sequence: CATSRDRDSAYEQYF. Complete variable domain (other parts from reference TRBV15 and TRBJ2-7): DAMVIQNPRYQVTQFGKPVTLSCSQTLNHNVMYWYQQKSSQAPKLLFHYYDKDFNNEADTPDNFQSRRPNTSFCFLDIRSPGLGDTAMYLCATSRDRDSAYEQYFGPGTRLTVT.

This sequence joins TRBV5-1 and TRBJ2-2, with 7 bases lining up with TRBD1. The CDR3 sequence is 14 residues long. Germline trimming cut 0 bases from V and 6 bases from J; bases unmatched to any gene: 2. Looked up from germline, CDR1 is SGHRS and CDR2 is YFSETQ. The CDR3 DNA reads TGCGCCAGCAGCTTGGGACAGGGTTCCGGGGAGCTGTTTTTT. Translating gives CASSLGQGSGELFF. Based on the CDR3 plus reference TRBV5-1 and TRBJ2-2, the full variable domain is KAGVTQTPRYLIKTRGQQVTLSCSPISGHRSVSWYQQTPGQGLQFLFEYFSETQRNKGNFPGRFSGRQFSNSRSEMNVSTLELGDSALYLCASSLGQGSGELFFGEGSRLTVL.

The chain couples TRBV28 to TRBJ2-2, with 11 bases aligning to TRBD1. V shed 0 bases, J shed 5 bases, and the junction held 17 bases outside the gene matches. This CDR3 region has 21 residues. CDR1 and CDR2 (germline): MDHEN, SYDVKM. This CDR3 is CASSLWGKLVRTGGWTGELFF. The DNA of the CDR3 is TGTGCCAGCAGTTTATGGGGAAAATTGGTTAGGACAGGGGGCTGGACCGGGGAGCTGTTTTTT.

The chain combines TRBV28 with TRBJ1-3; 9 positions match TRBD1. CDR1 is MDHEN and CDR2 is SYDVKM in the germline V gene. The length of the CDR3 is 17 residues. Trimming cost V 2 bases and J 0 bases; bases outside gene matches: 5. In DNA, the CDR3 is TGTGCCAGCAGTTTAGAAGGGACAGGGTTCTCTGGAAACACCATATATTTT. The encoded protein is CASSLEGTGFSGNTIYF.

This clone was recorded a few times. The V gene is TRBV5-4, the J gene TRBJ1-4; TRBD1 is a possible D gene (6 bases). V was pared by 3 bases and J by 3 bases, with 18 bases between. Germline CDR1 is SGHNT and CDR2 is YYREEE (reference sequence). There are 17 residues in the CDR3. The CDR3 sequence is CASSYRVAGAPNEKLFF. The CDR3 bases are TGTGCCAGCAGCTACAGGGTCGCCGGCGCACCTAATGAAAAACTGTTTTTT.

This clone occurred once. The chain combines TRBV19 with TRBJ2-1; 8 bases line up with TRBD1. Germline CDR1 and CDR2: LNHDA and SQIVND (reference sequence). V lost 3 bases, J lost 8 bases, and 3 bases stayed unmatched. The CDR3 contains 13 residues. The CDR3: CASSIGQGDEQFF. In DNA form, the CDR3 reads TGTGCCAGTAGTATCGGACAGGGAGATGAGCAGTTCTTC.

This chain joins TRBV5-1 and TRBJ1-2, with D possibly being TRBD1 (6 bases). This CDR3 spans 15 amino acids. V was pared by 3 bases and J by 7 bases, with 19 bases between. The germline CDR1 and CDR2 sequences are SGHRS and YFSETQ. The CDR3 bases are TGCGCCAGCAGCTCCGGCGGGGGGCGCGCGAGTGGCTACACCTTC. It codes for CASSSGGGRASGYTF.

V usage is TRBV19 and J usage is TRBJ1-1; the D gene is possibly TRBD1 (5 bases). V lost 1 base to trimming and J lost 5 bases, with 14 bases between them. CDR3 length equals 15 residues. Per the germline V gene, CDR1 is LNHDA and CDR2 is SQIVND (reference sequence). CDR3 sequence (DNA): TGTGCCAGTAGTATAGTGGGGGGAGGAAGTACTGAAGCTTTCTTT. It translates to CASSIVGGGSTEAFF. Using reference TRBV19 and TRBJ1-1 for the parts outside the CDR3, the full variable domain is DGGITQSPKYLFRKEGQNVTLSCEQNLNHDAMYWYRQDPGQGLRLIYYSQIVNDFQKGDIAEGYSVSREKKESFPLTVTSAQKNPTAFYLCASSIVGGGSTEAFFGQGTRLTVV.

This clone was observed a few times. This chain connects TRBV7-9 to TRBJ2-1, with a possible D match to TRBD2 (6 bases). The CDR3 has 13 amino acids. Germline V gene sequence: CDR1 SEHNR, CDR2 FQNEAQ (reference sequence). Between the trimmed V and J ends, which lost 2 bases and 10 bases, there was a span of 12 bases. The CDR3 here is CASSLFPGEEQFF. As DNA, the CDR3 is TGTGCCAGCAGCTTATTTCCGGGAGAGGAGCAGTTCTTC.